Sequencing of this T cell receptor beta chain was carried out in a study of monozygotic twins with inflammatory bowel disease. TCRdb reprocessed the 5' RACE reads and keeps a single row for each CDR3 protein, giving no DNA. The table lists 200,000 to 250,000 distinct CDR3 sequences. Concerning this clonotype itself: Its antigen is not identified.

The CDR3 totals 15 residues. Per the germline V gene, CDR1 is SNHLY and CDR2 is FYNNEI. General study results and limits: IBD patients share fewer clonotypes with other people than healthy twins do, especially with disease activity.

Sequenced material: blood. This receptor was obtained from a human donor with ulcerative colitis or Crohn's disease, or a healthy co-twin of an affected twin (not recorded which). The genes are TRBV2 and TRBJ1-5; TCRdb proposes TRBD1, but this gene call is untestable without DNA. CDR3 residues: CASSPTGSSNQPQHF.